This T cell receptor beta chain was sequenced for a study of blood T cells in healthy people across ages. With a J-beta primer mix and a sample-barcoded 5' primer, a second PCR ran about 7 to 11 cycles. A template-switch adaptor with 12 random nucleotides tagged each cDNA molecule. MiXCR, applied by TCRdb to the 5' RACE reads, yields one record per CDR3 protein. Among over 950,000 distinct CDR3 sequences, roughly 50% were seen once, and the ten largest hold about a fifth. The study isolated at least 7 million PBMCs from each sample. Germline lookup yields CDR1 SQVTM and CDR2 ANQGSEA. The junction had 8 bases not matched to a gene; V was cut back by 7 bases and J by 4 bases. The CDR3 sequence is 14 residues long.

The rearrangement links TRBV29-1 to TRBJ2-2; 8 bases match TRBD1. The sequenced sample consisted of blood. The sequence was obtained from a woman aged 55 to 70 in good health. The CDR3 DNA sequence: TGCAGCGCTACACAGGGGGAAGGCACCGGGGAGCTGTTTTTT. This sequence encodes CSATQGEGTGELFF.